This paragraph covers one TCR beta chain sequence. Its cognate antigen has yet to be identified. The input lacks base qualities; no much larger clone sits a single base away. This sample was included in a study of CD8 T cell repertoires and HIV-1 epitope variants (dated by TCRdb to 2018 to 2020). Broadly, across the study: In separate culture wells, T cells were stimulated with each of twenty-five peptides that represented autologous and known Gag and Nef epitope variants. A CMV, EBV and flu peptide pool, the Ebola AY9 epitope as negative control, and a no-peptide well were included as control conditions. The epitopes tested were three Gag epitope families plus Nef HW9 and YT9. T cells were enriched using the EasySep Human T Cell Enrichment Kit and then co-cultured with an equal number of autologous T cell-negative cells acting as antigen-presenting cells. Cultures ran for under 12 days in IMDM with gentamicin, with half-media changes on days 3 and 7 adding IL-2, IL-7 and IL-15. An aliquot of 1M T cells was set aside as an uncultured baseline condition, separate from the 80 or so T cell cultures. A total of over 65 T cell cultures were run, with each culture condition done in triplicate except for one peptide, which was done in duplicate.

Sequencing of TCR beta CDR3 regions was performed at survey depth on the immunoSEQ platform. The QIAamp DNA micro kit was used to extract genomic DNA from every cultured and uncultured CD8+ T cell population. The authors' analysis ran thus. Any sample with under 5,000 productive reads was excluded, and this exclusion removed about 6.5% of the roughly 75 cultures stimulated with HIV peptides. A MANAFEST web app trimmed sequences to CDR3 and removed nonproductive sequences, CDR3s under 5 amino acids, and those not starting C or ending F/W. To count as antigen-specific, a clonotype had to be expanded in at least 2 of 3 replicates compared with the no-peptide control at FDR 0.01, and only within one epitope family. A frequency at least fivefold higher than in wells stimulated with peptides from other epitope families was additionally required for specific clonotypes. TCRdb took over this immuneACCESS table, retaining in-frame rearrangements with V and J assigned. Such tables are incomplete; in checked studies, under half of the missing clones stem from an unresolved V gene, and the remainder is unexplained. Clone size and V and J calls were adopted from that table, with D and trimming inferred from the DNA. A total of approximately 90,000 clones appear in this sample, 60% to 80% of them only once. The ten largest make up roughly 24% of the sample.

Findings and caveats that apply to the study as a whole: The assay identified only TCR beta chains and indicated proliferation to antigen, not T cell function or cytokine profile. About five clonotypes recognized the Nef KF9 family and one clonotype recognized the HW9 family, while no responses to the TAALDMSHF plasma variant were seen. Nine antigen-specific TCR beta clonotypes were identified, of which 6 or 7 appeared to be cross-reactive for autologous or known escape epitope variants.

The EasySep Human CD8+ T Cell Enrichment Kit was used on day 10 to isolate CD8+ T cells from every culture. The receptor comes from a male donor with HIV. The sequencing input was uncultured baseline CD8+ T cells from peripheral blood mononuclear cells (PBMCs).

CDR3 region: CASSSPSRGDYEQYF. The DNA is as follows: TGTGCCAGCAGCTCGCCGTCCAGGGGCGACTACGAGCAGTACTTC. The rearranged chain carries TRBV5-4 and TRBJ2-7; the D region possibly corresponds to TRBD1 (6 bases align). The CDR3 measures 15 amino acids from cysteine to phenylalanine. The only DNA kept is the CDR3, 45 bases in frame from the first base. From a lookup of the germline V gene (reference sequence), CDR1 and CDR2 are SGHNT and YYREEE. Relative to germline, V is 3 bases shorter and J is 3 bases shorter, with 16 bases between their ends.